The entry below describes one T cell receptor (beta chain). Researchers ran the PCR with 60 Vbeta and 13 Jbeta primers. This table comes from immunoSEQ multiplex PCR, and its TCRdb copy is limited to in-frame clones, with some not included. The sample includes 95,000 to 110,000 clones, about four fifths of them seen just once. V lost 4 bases, J lost 3 bases, and 17 bases lay in between. The CDR3 contains 16 residues. Germline V CDR1 and CDR2: SGHRS, YFSETQ. The sample is drawn from a study of cytomegalovirus exposure and HLA in healthy donors. V and J are TRBV5-1 and TRBJ1-5; a possible D gene is TRBD1 (5 bases). Sequences were obtained from PBMCs. The receptor was derived from a man aged 25 to 40 in good health and CMV-seropositive. CDR3: CASSPGGGLDNQPQHF. CDR3 nucleotides: TGCGCCAGCAGCCCCGGGGGGGGTTTAGACAATCAGCCCCAGCATTTT.